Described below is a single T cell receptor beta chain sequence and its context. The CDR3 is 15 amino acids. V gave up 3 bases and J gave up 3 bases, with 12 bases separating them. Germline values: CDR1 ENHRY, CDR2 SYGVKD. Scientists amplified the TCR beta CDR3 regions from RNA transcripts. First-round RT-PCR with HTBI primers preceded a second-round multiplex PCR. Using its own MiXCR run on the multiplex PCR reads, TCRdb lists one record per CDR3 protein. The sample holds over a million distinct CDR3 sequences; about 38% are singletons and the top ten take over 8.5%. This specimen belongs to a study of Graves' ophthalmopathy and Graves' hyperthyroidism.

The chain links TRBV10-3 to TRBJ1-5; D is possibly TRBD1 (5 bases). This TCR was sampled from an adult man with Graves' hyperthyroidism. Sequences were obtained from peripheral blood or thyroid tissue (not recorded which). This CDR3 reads CAISEPKGDNQPQHF. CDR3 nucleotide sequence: TGTGCCATCAGTGAACCGAAAGGGGACAATCAGCCCCAGCATTTT.